This T cell receptor beta chain is from a study of T cell responses to AZD1222 COVID-19 vaccine. Study-level points and caveats: Donor demographics were predominantly white British with a female majority; clonal diversity may be underestimated.

Profiled with immunoSEQ multiplex PCR; TCRdb holds only in-frame clones, not every one. Here the sample spans 70,000 or so clones, almost 90% being singletons. Germline V gene data show CDR1 as LGHDT and CDR2 as YNNKEL (reference sequence). The CDR3 runs to 14 residues. V was shortened by 4 bases and J by 2 bases, with 9 bases between the two germline ends. This clone has a single count. No antigen is known for it. The sequence came from an adult in good health. This chain links TRBV3-1 (or the pseudogene TRBV3-2) with TRBJ1-3; TRBD1 is a possible D gene (5 bases). The sample consisted of peripheral blood, taken on day 0 of AZD1222 vaccination. The CDR3 coding sequence is TGTGCCAGCAGCCCGGGGACGGCTGGAAACACCATATATTTT. The encoded protein is CASSPGTAGNTIYF.